This T cell receptor (beta chain) was sequenced in a study of T cell clonality in common variable immunodeficiency. Study observations and caveats: Reportedly, TCR beta sequences from common variable immunodeficiency showed fewer deletions and N-nucleotide insertions.

This clone was counted ten times or more. What it binds is not known. Read coverage stops 3 residues before the CDR3 terminus; the germline J gene supplies the remainder. This CDR3 has 14 amino acids. From germline, CDR1 is SNHLY and CDR2 FYNNEI. V was clipped by 3 bases and J by 7 bases, with 15 bases between them. Clones were read by immunoSEQ multiplex PCR, and TCRdb kept only the in-frame ones, dropping some. This sample carries tens of thousands of clones, none of them present only once. The TCR originated in a human donor with common variable immunodeficiency. The sequencing input was peripheral blood mononuclear cells. The chain links TRBV2 to TRBJ1-2, with no clear D. The sequenced CDR3 bases are TGTGCCAGCAGTGAGATTAACAGAGTTCGTGGC. Protein: CASSEINRVRG. The whole CDR3 region reads CASSEINRVRGYTF.